The 32 T cell receptor beta chains given below trace back to one sample, sequenced in a study of cytotoxic CD8 clonotypes in ibrutinib-treated CLL. Some clones are missing from TCRdb's copy, which holds only in-frame ones; the method was immunoSEQ multiplex PCR. The sample has 140,000 to 150,000 clones, roughly three quarters seen once. This sample comprised PBMCs, obtained after 24 months of ibrutinib treatment. These TCRs come from a human donor with chronic lymphocytic leukemia.

The V and J genes are TRBV25-1 and TRBJ1-3; D is uncertain. Trimming took 6 bases from V and 5 from J, leaving 17 bases between them. Germline loops: CDR1 MGHDK, CDR2 SYGVNS. The CDR3 extends over 15 amino acids. Here the CDR3 reads CASSSQWVGRNTIYF. CDR3 coding DNA: TGTGCCAGCAGCTCCCAATGGGTGGGGAGAAACACCATATATTTT.

The genes are TRBV7-6 and TRBJ1-6; a possible D gene is TRBD1 (5 bases). Trimming removed 5 bases from V and 9 bases from J, with 20 bases in between. CDR3 length: 16 residues. Germline V gives CDR1 SGHVS, CDR2 FNYEAQ. DNA for the CDR3: TGTGCCAGCAGCCACACCAGCCTCAGAGGGGTTTCACCCCTCCACTTT. This encodes CASSHTSLRGVSPLHF.

The V and J genes are TRBV19 and TRBJ1-1; possible D gene TRBD1, 6 bases. Looked up from germline, CDR1 is LNHDA and CDR2 is SQIVND (reference sequence). The CDR3 is 13 residues long. V was clipped by 5 bases and J by 3 bases, with 10 bases between them. CDR3 coding DNA: TGTGCCAGTAGTCCGCAGGGGTACACTGAAGCTTTCTTT. This sequence encodes CASSPQGYTEAFF.

The chain links TRBV13 to TRBJ1-2, with 7 bases fitting TRBD1. The CDR3 runs 14 residues. CDR1 PRHDT and CDR2 FYEKMQ come from the germline V gene (reference sequence). V was pared by 4 bases and J by 4 bases, with 6 bases of the junction left unmatched. The CDR3: CASSYRTGSYGYTF. The CDR3 DNA reads as TGTGCCAGCAGCTACCGGACAGGAAGCTATGGCTACACCTTC.

V gene TRBV6-6 combines with J gene TRBJ2-7; TRBD2 might be the D (5 bases). Trimming took off 11 bases at V and 0 bases at J, with 8 bases between the two ends. CDR3 length: 11 residues. Germline V gene sequence: CDR1 MNHNY, CDR2 SVGAGI (reference sequence). The CDR3 bases are TGTGCCGCCCGGGGCTCCTACGAGCAGTACTTC. It encodes CAARGSYEQYF.

This chain joins TRBV18 and TRBJ2-3; D possibly uses TRBD1 or TRBD2 (6 bases each). From germline, CDR1 is KGHSH and CDR2 LQKENI. This CDR3 spans 14 amino acids. The ends were cut back, 6 bases at V and 5 bases at J, with 15 bases in the middle. This CDR3 reads CASSFSRGLDTQYF. The CDR3 nucleotides are TGTGCCAGCTCCTTCAGCCGGGGGCTAGATACGCAGTATTTT.

The chain has TRBV28 and TRBJ1-2, with 9 bases matching TRBD1. Germline V CDR1 and CDR2: MDHEN, SYDVKM. V shed 6 bases, J shed 3 bases, and the junction held 2 bases outside the gene matches. The CDR3 extends over 13 amino acids. In nucleotides, the CDR3 is TGTGCCAGCAGCACAGGGGGCTACTATGGCTACACCTTC. It specifies CASSTGGYYGYTF.

This clone was counted between two and nine times. The chain is built from TRBV5-1 and TRBJ2-5, with 11 bases lining up with TRBD2. Trimming removed 6 bases from V and 1 base from J; junction bases left unmatched: 2. The CDR3 loop spans 14 amino acids. Germline CDR1 and CDR2: SGHRS and YFSETQ. CDR3 bases: TGCGCCAGCAAGACTAGCGGGGCCCAAGAGACCCAGTACTTC. Protein: CASKTSGAQETQYF.

The rearrangement uses TRBV30 and TRBJ1-2, with D perhaps matching TRBD1 (6 bases). This CDR3 spans 13 amino acids. CDR1 GTSNPN and CDR2 SVGIG come from the germline V gene (reference sequence). The V gene lost 3 bases and the J gene lost 4 bases, with 12 bases spanning the gap. The CDR3 region is CAWRSGVGYGYTF. The DNA of the CDR3 is TGTGCCTGGAGATCAGGGGTTGGCTATGGCTACACCTTC.

The chain carries TRBV7-8 and TRBJ1-1; D is uncertain. Trimming shortened V by 11 bases and J by 1 base, and 8 bases separated the two germline ends. The length of the CDR3 is 11 residues. Germline V gene sequence: CDR1 SGHVS, CDR2 FQNEAQ. The CDR3 DNA follows: TGTGCCGCGCAGGAGAACACTGAAGCTTTCTTT. It codes for CAAQENTEAFF.

This clone was observed a few times. The chain recombines TRBV30 with TRBJ1-5; D is ambiguous. The germline V and J ends were trimmed by 3 bases and 4 bases, with 10 bases remaining between them. This CDR3 is 13 amino acids long. The germline V gene encodes CDR1 GTSNPN and CDR2 SVGIG (reference sequence). Here the CDR3 reads CAWSRPPNQPQHF. The DNA of the CDR3 is TGTGCCTGGAGCCGACCCCCGAATCAGCCCCAGCATTTT.

The chain uses TRBV5-5 and TRBJ2-3; 10 bases align to TRBD1. Germline-derived CDR1 and CDR2 are SGHKS and YYEKEE (reference sequence). V was clipped by 3 bases and J by 4 bases; unmatched bases: 14. The CDR3 is made up of 18 amino acids. The CDR3 loop is CASSWTADRGRRADTQYF. The CDR3 coding sequence is TGTGCCAGCAGCTGGACCGCCGACAGGGGGCGTCGCGCAGATACGCAGTATTTT.

This clone was seen only a few times. The gene calls are TRBV7-8 and TRBJ2-7, with 10 bases fitting TRBD1. The length of the CDR3 is 15 residues. The germline CDR1 and CDR2 sequences are SGHVS and FQNEAQ. Trimming removed 4 bases from V and 5 bases from J; junction bases left unmatched: 8. CDR3 nucleotide sequence: TGTGCCAGCAGCTCCCGAGAGACAGGGGGCCACGAGCAGTACTTC. Encoded protein: CASSSRETGGHEQYF.

This clone was found many times. The J gene is TRBJ1-3, the V gene TRBV7-9; D perhaps matches TRBD1 (5 bases). In germline, CDR1 is SEHNR, CDR2 FQNEAQ (reference sequence). This CDR3 region has 12 residues. CDR3 loop: CATQGEGNTIYF. CDR3 in DNA: TGTGCAACGCAGGGTGAGGGAAACACCATATATTTT.

V and J are TRBV7-2 and TRBJ2-2, with D possibly called TRBD1 or TRBD2 (6 bases each). The germline V gene has CDR1 SGHTA and CDR2 FQGNSA. Trimming took off 1 base at V and 9 bases at J, with 12 bases between the two ends. This CDR3 contains 14 residues. The chain's CDR3 is CASSLGGAVRELFF. The CDR3, as DNA: TGTGCCAGCAGCTTAGGGGGGGCGGTACGGGAGCTGTTTTTT.

V and J are TRBV19 and TRBJ2-3; 11 nucleotides match TRBD2. Per germline, CDR1 LNHDA and CDR2 SQIVND (reference sequence). V gave up 6 bases and J gave up 1 base; unmatched junction bases: 3. CDR3 length equals 15 residues. CDR3 loop: CASSPTSGGTDTQYF. The CDR3 DNA reads TGTGCCAGTAGCCCGACTAGCGGGGGCACAGATACGCAGTATTTT.

This rearrangement joins TRBV29-1 to TRBJ2-2; 14 nucleotides match TRBD2. CDR3 length equals 12 residues. J gave up 14 bases and V 7 bases, and 6 bases lay outside the gene matches. The V gene's germline CDR1 is SQVTM and CDR2 ANQGSEA. CDR3 loop: CSAGLAGGRLFF. The CDR3 region has the DNA TGCAGCGCCGGACTAGCGGGGGGCCGACTGTTTTTT.

The J gene is TRBJ1-2, the V gene TRBV27; D is undetermined. Germline V gene data show CDR1 as MNHEY and CDR2 as SMNVEV (reference sequence). V lost 2 bases, J lost 4 bases, and 11 bases lay in between. The CDR3 runs to 14 residues. CDR3 protein: CASSLGRAAYGYTF. The CDR3 nucleotides read TGTGCCAGCAGTTTAGGTAGGGCCGCCTATGGCTACACCTTC.

Worth noting for this clone: Additional DNA sequences in this sample encode the identical CDR3. Written as DNA, the CDR3 is TGTGCCAGCAGCCAAGGACAGGGAGAGACCCAGTACTTC. The encoded protein is CASSQGQGETQYF. The chain carries TRBV7-3 and TRBJ2-5; 8 bases line up with TRBD1. V shed 5 bases and J 4 bases; nucleotides not matched to a gene: 3. Germline CDR1 reads SGHTA; CDR2 reads FQGTGA. This CDR3 comprises 13 residues.

This chain connects TRBV6-5 to TRBJ2-5; 12 bases fit TRBD1. Trimming took 2 bases from V and 5 from J; bases not matched to a gene: 6. This CDR3 contains 16 residues. Per the germline V gene, CDR1 is MNHEY and CDR2 is SVGAGI. Written as DNA, the CDR3 is TGTGCCAGCAGTTACGGGACAGGGGGCTGGGGTGAGACCCAGTACTTC. Its translation is CASSYGTGGWGETQYF.

The chain uses TRBV5-4 and TRBJ2-7, with TRBD1 matching over 10 bases. CDR3 length equals 15 residues. Germline V CDR1 and CDR2: SGHNT, YYREEE (reference sequence). V lost 1 base to trimming and J lost 2 bases; unmatched junction nucleotides: 3. CDR3: CASSLFGTGAYEQYF. The CDR3 nucleotides read TGTGCCAGCAGCTTGTTTGGGACAGGGGCCTACGAGCAGTACTTC.

In this sample, this clone turned up once. The chain employs TRBV4-3 and TRBJ1-2; D is undetermined. Trimming shortened V by 4 bases and J by 2 bases, and 11 bases separated the two germline ends. The CDR3 totals 14 residues. Germline CDR1 is LGHNA and CDR2 is YSLEER. This chain's CDR3 is CASSPPRRNYGYTF. As DNA, the CDR3 is TGCGCCAGCAGCCCCCCCCGCCGGAACTATGGCTACACCTTC.

J is TRBJ1-1 and V is TRBV9; D uncertain. Per the germline V gene, CDR1 is SGDLS and CDR2 is YYNGEE. The CDR3 runs to 14 residues. The ends were cut back, 2 bases at V and 0 bases at J, with 8 bases in the middle. DNA of the CDR3: TGTGCCAGCAGCGTTCAGTCCATGAACACTGAAGCTTTCTTT. It specifies CASSVQSMNTEAFF.

This clone was seen a handful of times. This rearrangement joins TRBV19 to TRBJ2-3; D ambiguous. This CDR3 comprises 16 residues. Germline loops: CDR1 LNHDA, CDR2 SQIVND (reference sequence). V was clipped by 9 bases and J by 1 base, with 20 bases between them. CDR3 sequence: CARPSPPLWGTDTQYF. In nucleotides, the CDR3 is TGTGCCAGGCCCTCCCCGCCCCTATGGGGCACAGATACGCAGTATTTT.

V usage is TRBV28 and J usage is TRBJ1-2; D is possibly TRBD1 (6 bases). This CDR3 comprises 13 residues. Germline V gene data show CDR1 as MDHEN and CDR2 as SYDVKM. Deletions cut 3 bases from V and 4 bases from J, with 9 bases between. The CDR3 sequence: CASSFGGFYGYTF. In DNA form, the CDR3 reads TGTGCCAGCAGTTTCGGGGGCTTCTATGGCTACACCTTC.

The V and J genes are TRBV7-9 and TRBJ1-4; D gene ambiguous. The germline CDR1 and CDR2 sequences are SEHNR and FQNEAQ (reference sequence). The length of the CDR3 is 12 residues. V gave up 3 bases and J gave up 4 bases, with 3 bases separating them. The CDR3 DNA is TGTGCCAGCAGCTTGGGTAATGAAAAACTGTTTTTT. Translating it yields CASSLGNEKLFF.

This clone was seen a handful of times. The chain combines TRBV27 with TRBJ1-2, with a weak D call TRBD1 (5 bases). The V end was cut by 5 bases, the J end by 4 bases, with 14 bases between. Germline V CDR1 and CDR2: MNHEY, SMNVEV (reference sequence). This CDR3 is built from 14 residues. The CDR3 loop is CASSTRRQSYGYTF. CDR3 nucleotides: TGTGCCAGCAGTACCCGAAGACAGTCCTATGGCTACACCTTC.

V gene TRBV4-2 combines with J gene TRBJ2-7, with D unresolved. V lost 4 bases and J 2 bases, leaving 12 bases between the germline ends. Germline lookup yields CDR1 LGHNA and CDR2 YNFKEQ. This CDR3 has 14 residues. The CDR3 sequence is CASSPLTAPYEQYF. CDR3 sequence (DNA): TGTGCCAGCAGCCCACTAACAGCCCCCTACGAGCAGTACTTC.

J is TRBJ2-5 and V is TRBV13, with D perhaps TRBD2 (5 bases). V dropped 0 bases and J dropped 4 bases, with 21 bases sitting between them. In germline, CDR1 is PRHDT, CDR2 FYEKMQ (reference sequence). The CDR3 is 18 residues long. CDR3 protein: CASSLGASPAPKGETQYF. As DNA, the CDR3 is TGTGCCAGCAGCTTAGGGGCTAGCCCCGCACCAAAGGGAGAGACCCAGTACTTC.

This rearrangement joins TRBV30 to TRBJ2-3; unclear D gene. Germline V gives CDR1 GTSNPN, CDR2 SVGIG (reference sequence). This CDR3 contains 13 residues. Trimming removed 2 bases at V and 4 bases at J, with 10 bases between. The CDR3 loop reads CAWSWAAADTQYF. The CDR3, as DNA: TGTGCCTGGAGTTGGGCCGCCGCAGATACGCAGTATTTT.

The chain is built from TRBV7-9 and TRBJ2-1; D possibly matches TRBD1 or TRBD2 (5 bases each). The ends were cut back, 5 bases at V and 7 bases at J, with 18 bases in the middle. This CDR3 is 15 amino acids long. CDR1 is SEHNR and CDR2 is FQNEAQ in the germline V gene (reference sequence). The CDR3 DNA reads as TGTGCCAGCAGCCCACCGGGACCCACCGTGAATGAGCAGTTCTTC. Protein product: CASSPPGPTVNEQFF.

The chain carries TRBV5-6 and TRBJ2-7, with D hard to call. CDR1 is SGHDT and CDR2 is YYEEEE in the germline V gene. The germline V and J ends were trimmed by 4 bases and 3 bases, with 5 bases remaining between them. The CDR3 runs 11 residues. CDR3 bases: TGTGCCAGCAGCCGAAACTACGAGCAGTACTTC. It translates to CASSRNYEQYF.